A single sample gave rise to the 24 T cell receptor beta chains below, sequenced in a study of identical twins. In TCRdb, the 5' RACE reads were re-called with MiXCR into one record per CDR3 protein. The sample records a few hundred thousand distinct CDR3 sequences, roughly 9% being singletons. Source material: naive T cells sorted from blood. The receptors here all came from a woman aged 45-65 years in good health.

This clonotype was found many times. This chain uses TRBV5-1 with TRBJ1-4; the match to TRBD1 covers 7 bases. Trimming at V came to 0 bases and at J to 0 bases, leaving 2 bases not matched to a gene. There are 16 residues in the CDR3. Germline V CDR1 and CDR2: SGHRS, YFSETQ. This chain's CDR3 is CASSLGGQTTNEKLFF. In DNA, the CDR3 is TGCGCCAGCAGCTTGGGGGGACAGACAACTAATGAAAAACTGTTTTTT.

The sample holds a few counts of this clonotype. The genes are TRBV11-2 and TRBJ2-3, with a tentative D call TRBD1 (6 bases). V was trimmed by 0 bases and J by 0 bases, leaving 10 bases between them. This CDR3 has 16 residues. Germline V CDR1 and CDR2: SGHAT, FQNNGV. In nucleotides, the CDR3 is TGTGCCAGCAGCTTAGAAGGGGGACATAGCACAGATACGCAGTATTTT. Protein product: CASSLEGGHSTDTQYF.

This clonotype was recorded at least ten times. The genes are TRBV4-2 and TRBJ2-3, with no clear D. CDR1 is LGHNA and CDR2 is YNFKEQ in the germline V gene. CDR3 size: 14 residues. V lost 2 bases to trimming and J lost 5 bases, with 11 bases between them. As DNA, the CDR3 is TGTGCCAGCAGCCAACGTCCGATGGGAGATACGCAGTATTTT. It is translated as CASSQRPMGDTQYF.

This clonotype was observed a handful of times. CDR3 in DNA: TGCAGCGCCTCGAGGGGGGGGAGATATGGCTACACCTTC. This codes for CSASRGGRYGYTF. The chain recombines TRBV29-1 with TRBJ1-2; D might be TRBD1 (6 bases). CDR1 SQVTM and CDR2 ANQGSEA come from the germline V gene. The V and J ends lost 7 bases and 5 bases respectively, with 17 bases between them. The CDR3 contains 13 residues.

This clonotype was seen a handful of times. V usage is TRBV12-3 or TRBV12-4 and J usage is TRBJ2-3, with D tentatively TRBD2 (6 bases). The CDR3 is 14 amino acids. Trimming cost V 5 bases and J 7 bases, with 16 bases left between them. The CDR3 DNA sequence: TGTGCCAGCAGTACAATGATGGGGGGAAATACGCAGTATTTT. Translated, it gives CASSTMMGGNTQYF.

The table lists this clonotype with many counts. The chain joins TRBV12-3 or TRBV12-4 to TRBJ2-1; TRBD2 agrees at 11 bases. The CDR3 sequence is 14 residues long. Trimming cost V 7 bases and J 5 bases; bases outside gene matches: 4. The CDR3 sequence: CASTRLAGNNEQFF. CDR3 coding DNA: TGTGCCAGCACAAGACTAGCGGGAAACAATGAGCAGTTCTTC.

The chain combines TRBV24-1 with TRBJ2-2; a possible D gene is TRBD2 (6 bases). Germline V CDR1 and CDR2: KGHDR, SFDVKD. V lost 5 bases and J lost 0, with 15 bases in between. This CDR3 comprises 17 residues. CDR3: CATSVRRVPTNTGELFF. CDR3 DNA: TGTGCCACCAGTGTTAGGAGGGTCCCCACGAACACCGGGGAGCTGTTTTTT.

The V call is TRBV5-6, the J call TRBJ2-1; D perhaps matches TRBD1 (6 bases). CDR3 length: 17 residues. Germline V gives CDR1 SGHDT, CDR2 YYEEEE. V was trimmed by 0 bases and J by 7 bases, leaving 20 bases between them. CDR3 sequence reads: CASSLEPGHLQSNEQFF. CDR3 DNA: TGTGCCAGCAGCTTGGAACCGGGACACCTTCAATCTAATGAGCAGTTCTTC.

This chain links TRBV24-1 with TRBJ2-2; D unresolved. There are 11 residues in the CDR3. Trimming pared 3 bases from V and 7 bases from J, leaving 2 bases between. Germline V gene data show CDR1 as KGHDR and CDR2 as SFDVKD. CDR3 sequence reads: CATSDGGELFF. CDR3 sequence (DNA): TGTGCCACCAGTGATGGCGGGGAGCTGTTTTTT.

Only a few counts were recorded for this clonotype. The chain recombines TRBV12-3 or TRBV12-4 with TRBJ2-2; 7 bases match TRBD1. The ends lost 6 bases at V and 8 bases at J; junction bases unmatched: 15. The CDR3 spans 16 residues. The CDR3 here is CASSFQGQLKSGELFF. CDR3 in DNA: TGTGCCAGCAGCTTCCAGGGACAGCTGAAGTCAGGGGAGCTGTTTTTT.

The V gene is TRBV7-8, the J gene TRBJ1-5; 8 nucleotides agree with TRBD1. V was pared by 5 bases and J by 0 bases, with 3 bases of the junction left unmatched. Looked up from germline, CDR1 is SGHVS and CDR2 is FQNEAQ. The CDR3 is 15 residues long. This CDR3 is CASSPDRVSNQPQHF. CDR3 DNA: TGTGCCAGCAGCCCGGACAGGGTTAGCAATCAGCCCCAGCATTTT.

The chain couples TRBV12-3 or TRBV12-4 to TRBJ2-5; possibly TRBD2 for D (5 bases). This CDR3 is built from 16 residues. The V gene lost 6 bases and the J gene lost 2 bases, with 19 bases spanning the gap. The CDR3 nucleotides read TGTGCCAGCAGCCCCATCCTCGCGGGCTGGCAAGAGACCCAGTACTTC. This translates into CASSPILAGWQETQYF.

This clonotype was recorded at least ten times. The genes are TRBV5-1 and TRBJ2-2; no firm D call. The V gene's germline CDR1 is SGHRS and CDR2 YFSETQ. The CDR3 runs 15 residues. Trimming removed 0 bases at V and 5 bases at J, with 11 bases between. In nucleotides, the CDR3 is TGCGCCAGCAGCTTGGGACACCCGCGGACCGGGGAGCTGTTTTTT. Its protein product is CASSLGHPRTGELFF. The full variable domain, rest sourced from reference TRBV5-1 and TRBJ2-2, is KAGVTQTPRYLIKTRGQQVTLSCSPISGHRSVSWYQQTPGQGLQFLFEYFSETQRNKGNFPGRFSGRQFSNSRSEMNVSTLELGDSALYLCASSLGHPRTGELFFGEGSRLTVL.

J is TRBJ2-2 and V is TRBV12-3 or TRBV12-4; possible D gene TRBD1, 6 bases. The CDR3 is made up of 16 amino acids. The V and J ends lost 3 bases and 3 bases respectively, with 14 bases between them. CDR3 DNA: TGTGCCAGCAGTTTCCTAGGGGGAGAGGACACCGGGGAGCTGTTTTTT. Translated: CASSFLGGEDTGELFF.

The chain recombines TRBV5-1 with TRBJ1-1; no definite D call. From germline, CDR1 is SGHRS and CDR2 YFSETQ. V shed 5 bases and J shed 1 base, with 12 bases lying between them. This CDR3 is built from 14 residues. The CDR3 bases are TGCGCCAGCAGGCCGAACTACGGGAACACTGAAGCTTTCTTT. Residues: CASRPNYGNTEAFF. The full variable domain, with the rest looked up from reference TRBV5-1 and TRBJ1-1, is KAGVTQTPRYLIKTRGQQVTLSCSPISGHRSVSWYQQTPGQGLQFLFEYFSETQRNKGNFPGRFSGRQFSNSRSEMNVSTLELGDSALYLCASRPNYGNTEAFFGQGTRLTVV.

This clonotype was found a few times. The chain recombines TRBV20-1 with TRBJ1-5, with D unresolved. Germline V lookup: CDR1 DFQATT, CDR2 SNEGSKA (reference sequence). The CDR3 loop spans 14 amino acids. Trimming left V 4 bases short and J 5 bases short, with 15 bases between. CDR3 sequence: CSATGSRYDQPQHF. The CDR3 DNA follows: TGCAGTGCTACCGGGTCGCGGTATGATCAGCCCCAGCATTTT.

Only a few counts were recorded for this clonotype. The chain employs TRBV6-2 or TRBV6-3 and TRBJ2-1; 11 nucleotides match TRBD2. The CDR3 has 21 amino acids. Per the germline V gene, CDR1 is MNHEY and CDR2 is SVGEGT. V shed 1 base and J 4 bases; nucleotides not matched to a gene: 18. The CDR3 sequence: CASSYFRLAGLSSSAYNEQFF. Here the CDR3 DNA reads TGTGCCAGCAGTTACTTCCGACTAGCGGGACTCTCTTCTTCAGCATACAATGAGCAGTTCTTC.

The chain carries TRBV7-9 and TRBJ1-1; D remains unclear. This CDR3 contains 15 residues. The germline V and J ends were trimmed by 6 bases and 0 bases, with 14 bases remaining between them. Germline values: CDR1 SEHNR, CDR2 FQNEAQ (reference sequence). The CDR3 bases are TGTGCCAGCAGAGAGATGGACGGTATGAACACTGAAGCTTTCTTT. This translates into CASREMDGMNTEAFF.

This clonotype was observed a few times. The chain links TRBV3-1 to TRBJ1-2, with a possible D match to TRBD1 (5 bases). Germline loops: CDR1 LGHDT, CDR2 YNNKEL (reference sequence). Trimming stripped 3 bases from V and 4 bases from J, with 18 bases between. The CDR3 is 16 amino acids. The CDR3 is CASSHERRVDGYGYTF. CDR3 DNA sequence: TGTGCCAGCAGCCACGAACGCAGGGTAGATGGCTATGGCTACACCTTC.

A few counts support this clonotype. The V call is TRBV5-1, the J call TRBJ1-2; tentatively, D is TRBD1 (5 bases). This CDR3 spans 16 amino acids. Trimming removed 4 bases from V and 2 bases from J, with 18 bases in between. Germline assignment: CDR1 SGHRS and CDR2 YFSETQ. For the CDR3, the DNA is TGCGCCAGCAGCCTCTCTTCCGGGACCGAGAACTATGGCTACACCTTC. Residues: CASSLSSGTENYGYTF.

V usage is TRBV10-3 and J usage is TRBJ2-2; TRBD1 agrees at 7 bases. CDR3 length: 17 amino acids. Losses at the gene ends were 2 bases for V and 4 bases for J; bases not matched to a gene: 10. Germline CDR1 ENHRY, CDR2 SYGVKD. The CDR3 region has the DNA TGTGCCATCAGTGAGCCCCCCACAGGGGCATTCACCGGGGAGCTGTTTTTT. This translates into CAISEPPTGAFTGELFF.

V and J are TRBV2 and TRBJ2-1; TRBD2 matches 7 bases. This CDR3 region has 15 residues. The germline CDR1 and CDR2 sequences are SNHLY and FYNNEI. J lost 8 bases, V lost 4 bases, and 11 bases had no gene match. The CDR3 DNA sequence: TGTGCCAGCAGTGGAAGCAGGACTAGAGCGGATGAGCAGTTCTTC. The encoded protein is CASSGSRTRADEQFF. The variable domain in full, completed from reference TRBV2 and TRBJ2-1, reads EPEVTQTPSHQVTQMGQEVILRCVPISNHLYFYWYRQILGQKVEFLVSFYNNEISEKSEIFDDQFSVERPDGSNFTLKIRSTKLEDSAMYFCASSGSRTRADEQFFGPGTRLTVL.

The chain uses TRBV3-1 and TRBJ2-2; 9 bases agree with TRBD2. The CDR3 loop spans 15 amino acids. The V segment lost 1 base and the J segment 4 bases; nucleotides outside the gene matches: 1. Looked up from germline, CDR1 is LGHDT and CDR2 is YNNKEL (reference sequence). This chain's CDR3 is CASSQGGRATGELFF. The CDR3 nucleotides are TGTGCCAGCAGCCAAGGCGGGAGGGCCACCGGGGAGCTGTTTTTT.

The J gene is TRBJ1-4, the V gene TRBV20-1; D is unclear. CDR1 and CDR2 (germline): DFQATT, SNEGSKA (reference sequence). The CDR3 loop spans 16 amino acids. V shed 4 bases and J shed 0 bases, with 15 bases lying between them. CDR3 in DNA: TGCAGTGCTACCGGCCGTCGAGTGGCAACTAATGAAAAACTGTTTTTT. Protein sequence: CSATGRRVATNEKLFF.